One sample yielded the 3 T cell receptor beta chains listed below, sequenced in a study of T-cell reconstitution after alpha-beta-depleted transplantation in children. Preparation of the TCRbeta library involved a method that used unique molecular identifiers. TCRdb used MiXCR to reprocess the PCR reads, holding one entry per CDR3 protein. The sample includes 500,000 to 750,000 distinct CDR3 sequences, approximately 30% seen only once; the top ten take 36%. The sample here was PBMCs, taken before TCRalphabeta/CD19-depleted stem cell transplant. The receptor set was obtained from a boy under two years old with Wiskott-Aldrich syndrome, due to receive a stem cell transplant.

This clonotype was picked up a small number of times. The J gene is TRBJ1-2, the V gene TRBV12-3 or TRBV12-4; D is undetermined. The V and J ends lost 2 bases and 2 bases respectively, with 9 bases between them. CDR3 length: 14 residues. CDR3 DNA sequence: TGTGCCAGCAGTTTACGTGGCGGAAACTATGGCTACACCTTC. Translated: CASSLRGGNYGYTF.

The J gene is TRBJ2-7, the V gene TRBV12-3 or TRBV12-4, with D unresolved. Trimming stripped 6 bases from V and 0 bases from J, with 9 bases between. The CDR3 sequence is 13 residues long. Here the CDR3 DNA reads TGTGCCAGCAGCCTGTCAGCCTCCTACGAGCAGTACTTC. Translation: CASSLSASYEQYF.

The chain carries TRBV7-3 and TRBJ2-1; 7 bases agree with TRBD1. The CDR3 consists of 13 residues. Germline lookup yields CDR1 SGHTA and CDR2 FQGTGA. Unmatched junction bases numbered 4, after V lost 5 bases and J lost 6 bases. This CDR3 reads CASSTDRANEQFF. As DNA, the CDR3 is TGTGCCAGCAGCACTGACAGGGCCAATGAGCAGTTCTTC.